Included here is one TCR beta chain sequence, with context. Study processing details: Estimated nucleated cell counts came from reference gene primer amplification. Measured with immunoSEQ multiplex PCR; TCRdb has only the in-frame clones, and not every one. Clone size and V and J calls were adopted from that table, with D and trimming inferred from the DNA. The sample holds about 200,000 clones; around 81% are singletons and the top ten take 0.95%. Trimming removed 4 bases from V and 3 bases from J, with 12 bases in between. The CDR3 has 14 residues. Germline CDR1 and CDR2: LGHDT and YNNKEL (reference sequence). The entry originates in a study of blood T cell repertoires in COVID-19. Study-wide background: Specimens from acute and convalescent COVID-19 originated in the United States, Italy and Spain.

Those enrolled in Seattle joined during active infection and were followed longitudinally afterward. The specimen sequenced was peripheral blood. J is TRBJ1-1 and V is TRBV3-1 (or the pseudogene TRBV3-2); D gene unclear. This receptor was obtained from a man aged 55 to 69 with COVID-19, enrolled during active disease. The CDR3, as DNA: TGTGCCAGCAGCCCCGAGGGCTTCGACACTGAAGCTTTCTTT. It is translated as CASSPEGFDTEAFF.